This is a list of T cell receptor beta chains from one sample in a study of a mutant IDH1 vaccine in newly diagnosed glioma. Antigens of these TCRs are unknown. The table came from immunoSEQ multiplex PCR; TCRdb's copy has only in-frame clones and leaves some out. The sample carries 55,000 to 65,000 clones, under 90% recorded once. The sample in question was PBMCs, obtained from a glioma patient whose treatment included an IDH1 peptide vaccine. These receptors came from a man aged 45-65 years with glioma. The CDR3 runs from the conserved cysteine through the conserved F or W. The D gene is left open where the match is weak. Size is omitted from some rows. Given values are once, few, many or a class for expanded clones.

clone size: -
CDR3 length: 13
J gene: TRBJ2-5
V gene: TRBV7-6
D gene: TRBD1
CDR3 DNA: TGTGCCAGCAGCTTCCGACAGGGGGAGACCCAGTACTTC
CDR3 protein: CASSFRQGETQYF

clone size: -
CDR3 length: 15
J gene: TRBJ2-2
V gene: TRBV7-2
D gene: -
CDR3 DNA: TGTGCCAGCAGCTTAGGGGGAGCGAACACCGGGGAGCTGTTTTTT
CDR3 protein: CASSLGGANTGELFF

clone size: -
CDR3 length: 16
J gene: TRBJ2-1
V gene: TRBV9
D gene: TRBD2
CDR3 DNA: TGTGCCAGCAGCCCAGGGGCTAGCGGGTCCTACAATGAGCAGTTCTTC
CDR3 protein: CASSPGASGSYNEQFF

clone size: -
CDR3 length: 15
J gene: TRBJ1-2
V gene: TRBV5-4
D gene: -
CDR3 DNA: TGTGCCAGCAGCTTGGCCCCGGGAGTGGGCTATGGCTACACCTTC
CDR3 protein: CASSLAPGVGYGYTF

clone size: -
CDR3 length: 16
J gene: TRBJ1-1
V gene: TRBV19
D gene: TRBD1
CDR3 DNA: TGTGCCAGTAGTTGGACAGGCCACCATCTGAGCACTGAAGCTTTCTTT
CDR3 protein: CASSWTGHHLSTEAFF

clone size: once
CDR3 length: 16
J gene: TRBJ2-2
V gene: TRBV19
D gene: -
CDR3 DNA: TGTGCCAGTAGTATCGCTGCGGGGGCCTACACCGGGGAGCTGTTTTTT
CDR3 protein: CASSIAAGAYTGELFF

clone size: -
CDR3 length: 14
J gene: TRBJ2-7
V gene: TRBV19
D gene: -
CDR3 DNA: TGTGCCAGTAGTACCACAGGGACCTCCTACGAGCAGTACTTC
CDR3 protein: CASSTTGTSYEQYF

clone size: -
CDR3 length: 16
J gene: TRBJ2-5
V gene: TRBV15
D gene: -
CDR3 DNA: TGTGCCACCAGCAGAGGTCGAGGAGCGGCACAAGAGACCCAGTACTTC
CDR3 protein: CATSRGRGAAQETQYF

clone size: few
CDR3 length: 16
J gene: TRBJ1-1
V gene: TRBV5-1
D gene: TRBD1
CDR3 DNA: TGCGCCAGCAGCTCCCCGCGGACAGGGACGAACACTGAAGCTTTCTTT
CDR3 protein: CASSSPRTGTNTEAFF

clone size: -
CDR3 length: 14
J gene: TRBJ2-7
V gene: TRBV15
D gene: -
CDR3 DNA: TGTGCCACCAGCAGAGAAGCCAGGGGGGACGAGCAGTACTTC
CDR3 protein: CATSREARGDEQYF

clone size: -
CDR3 length: 13
J gene: TRBJ1-2
V gene: TRBV6-1
D gene: -
CDR3 DNA: TGTGCCAGCAGAGTAGGGAAAAACTATGGCTACACCTTC
CDR3 protein: CASRVGKNYGYTF

clone size: -
CDR3 length: 13
J gene: TRBJ2-7
V gene: TRBV10-3
D gene: TRBD1
CDR3 DNA: TGTGCCATCACCGAGGGGGACAGCTACGAGCAGTACTTC
CDR3 protein: CAITEGDSYEQYF

clone size: -
CDR3 length: 14
J gene: TRBJ2-7
V gene: TRBV18
D gene: -
CDR3 DNA: TGTGCCAGCTCCCCGGGGACACCGCGAACCGAGCAGTACTTC
CDR3 protein: CASSPGTPRTEQYF

clone size: -
CDR3 length: 13
J gene: TRBJ2-5
V gene: TRBV5-1
D gene: -
CDR3 DNA: TGCGCCAGCAGCTTCGGGGGCCTGGAGACCCAGTACTTC
CDR3 protein: CASSFGGLETQYF

clone size: -
CDR3 length: 12
J gene: TRBJ2-7
V gene: TRBV29-1
D gene: -
CDR3 DNA: TGCAGCGTTGGCGGGAATTTCTACGAGCAGTACTTC
CDR3 protein: CSVGGNFYEQYF

clone size: -
CDR3 length: 14
J gene: TRBJ2-2
V gene: TRBV19
D gene: -
CDR3 DNA: TGTGCCAGTAGTATTTTTGGGGGGACCGGGGAGCTGTTTTTT
CDR3 protein: CASSIFGGTGELFF

clone size: -
CDR3 length: 10
J gene: TRBJ1-1
V gene: TRBV19
D gene: -
CDR3 DNA: TGTGCCAGTGGGGGGCCAAAAGCTTTCTTT
CDR3 protein: CASGGPKAFF

clone size: -
CDR3 length: 15
J gene: TRBJ2-5
V gene: TRBV5-4
D gene: -
CDR3 DNA: TGTGCCAGCAGCTTGGAGCATTCGGGAGTAGAGACCCAGTACTTC
CDR3 protein: CASSLEHSGVETQYF

clone size: -
CDR3 length: 14
J gene: TRBJ2-2
V gene: TRBV27
D gene: -
CDR3 DNA: TGTGCCAGCAGTTTCACAGCGAACACCGGGGAGCTGTTTTTT
CDR3 protein: CASSFTANTGELFF

clone size: -
CDR3 length: 18
J gene: TRBJ1-2
V gene: TRBV5-1
D gene: -
CDR3 DNA: TGCGCCAGCAGCTTGGCACCATCCGGACAGCAAAAATTCTATGGCTACACCTTC
CDR3 protein: CASSLAPSGQQKFYGYTF

clone size: -
CDR3 length: 14
J gene: TRBJ2-2
V gene: TRBV4-1
D gene: -
CDR3 DNA: TGCGCCAGCAGCCCGGGGAGTGGAACCGGGGAGCTGTTTTTT
CDR3 protein: CASSPGSGTGELFF

clone size: -
CDR3 length: 15
J gene: TRBJ2-6
V gene: TRBV18
D gene: -
CDR3 DNA: TGTGCCAGCTCACCACCCTTCTCTGGGGCCAACGTCCTGACTTTC
CDR3 protein: CASSPPFSGANVLTF

clone size: -
CDR3 length: 15
J gene: TRBJ2-1
V gene: TRBV10-3
D gene: TRBD1
CDR3 DNA: TGTGCCATCAGTGTAGGTGGTTCAGGGGGCGGTGAGCAGTTCTTC
CDR3 protein: CAISVGGSGGGEQFF

clone size: -
CDR3 length: 15
J gene: TRBJ2-5
V gene: TRBV6-1
D gene: -
CDR3 DNA: TGTGCCAGCAGTCCGCAACGGGAAGGACGGGAGACCCAGTACTTC
CDR3 protein: CASSPQREGRETQYF

clone size: -
CDR3 length: 15
J gene: TRBJ2-5
V gene: TRBV4-1
D gene: TRBD1
CDR3 DNA: TGCGCCAGCAGCCATCCTACAGGGGGTCAGGAGACCCAGTACTTC
CDR3 protein: CASSHPTGGQETQYF

clone size: -
CDR3 length: 12
J gene: TRBJ2-7
V gene: TRBV28
D gene: -
CDR3 DNA: TGTGCCAGCAGCGTTCGGGGCTACGAGCAGTACTTC
CDR3 protein: CASSVRGYEQYF

clone size: -
CDR3 length: 14
J gene: TRBJ2-1
V gene: TRBV6-5
D gene: -
CDR3 DNA: TGTGCCAGCAGCGACAGCCGCTCCTACAATGAGCAGTTCTTC
CDR3 protein: CASSDSRSYNEQFF

clone size: -
CDR3 length: 15
J gene: TRBJ2-3
V gene: TRBV27
D gene: -
CDR3 DNA: TGTGCCAGCAGCCGACAGACTCTCTCCACAGATACGCAGTATTTT
CDR3 protein: CASSRQTLSTDTQYF

clone size: -
CDR3 length: 15
J gene: TRBJ1-5
V gene: TRBV5-1
D gene: TRBD1
CDR3 DNA: TGCGCCAGCAGCGCAGGGACAGGGTGGGATCAGCCCCAGCATTTT
CDR3 protein: CASSAGTGWDQPQHF

clone size: -
CDR3 length: 18
J gene: TRBJ2-3
V gene: TRBV2
D gene: -
CDR3 DNA: TGTGCCAGCAGTGAAGCCCGAGGGAGGGGGGGCGCCGCAGATACGCAGTATTTT
CDR3 protein: CASSEARGRGGAADTQYF

clone size: -
CDR3 length: 11
J gene: TRBJ1-1
V gene: TRBV7-9
D gene: TRBD1
CDR3 DNA: TGTGCCAGCAGGCAGGGGGCTGAAGCTTTCTTT
CDR3 protein: CASRQGAEAFF

clone size: -
CDR3 length: 19
J gene: TRBJ2-6
V gene: TRBV13
D gene: TRBD1
CDR3 DNA: TGTGCCAGCAGCTTCACTCGGACAGGGTCGGACTCTGGGGCCAACGTCCTGACTTTC
CDR3 protein: CASSFTRTGSDSGANVLTF

clone size: -
CDR3 length: 14
J gene: TRBJ1-1
V gene: TRBV5-1
D gene: TRBD1
CDR3 DNA: TGCGCCAGCAGCGCGGGACAGGAGGGCACTGAAGCTTTCTTT
CDR3 protein: CASSAGQEGTEAFF

clone size: -
CDR3 length: 16
J gene: TRBJ2-5
V gene: TRBV4-1
D gene: -
CDR3 DNA: TGCGCCAGCAGCCAAGTAAACTTAGGCCTATCAGAGACCCAGTACTTC
CDR3 protein: CASSQVNLGLSETQYF

clone size: -
CDR3 length: 16
J gene: TRBJ2-7
V gene: TRBV7-9
D gene: TRBD1
CDR3 DNA: TGTGCCAGCAGCTCCGACCCGGGACAGGGCACCTACGAGCAGTACTTC
CDR3 protein: CASSSDPGQGTYEQYF

clone size: -
CDR3 length: 12
J gene: TRBJ2-1
V gene: TRBV10-3
D gene: -
CDR3 DNA: TGTGCCATCAGTGACGGGGCTAATGAGCAGTTCTTC
CDR3 protein: CAISDGANEQFF

clone size: -
CDR3 length: 14
J gene: TRBJ2-7
V gene: TRBV7-2
D gene: -
CDR3 DNA: TGTGCCAGCAGCCCAACAGCTAGCAGCTACGAGCAGTACTTC
CDR3 protein: CASSPTASSYEQYF

clone size: -
CDR3 length: 16
J gene: TRBJ1-1
V gene: TRBV19
D gene: TRBD1
CDR3 DNA: TGTGCCAGTAGTACCCTGGGAGGGGGCAAGAACACTGAAGCTTTCTTT
CDR3 protein: CASSTLGGGKNTEAFF

clone size: -
CDR3 length: 13
J gene: TRBJ1-2
V gene: TRBV11-3
D gene: TRBD1
CDR3 DNA: TGTGCCAGCAGCTTAGTAGGGGGCGCCGGCTACACCTTC
CDR3 protein: CASSLVGGAGYTF

clone size: -
CDR3 length: 13
J gene: TRBJ2-7
V gene: TRBV10-3
D gene: TRBD1
CDR3 DNA: TGTGCCACGAGAGGACAGGGGACCTACGAGCAGTACTTC
CDR3 protein: CATRGQGTYEQYF

clone size: -
CDR3 length: 13
J gene: TRBJ1-1
V gene: TRBV19
D gene: -
CDR3 DNA: TGTGCCAGTAGTATTACGTGGACCACTGAAGCTTTCTTT
CDR3 protein: CASSITWTTEAFF

clone size: -
CDR3 length: 14
J gene: TRBJ2-6
V gene: TRBV5-1
D gene: -
CDR3 DNA: TGCGCCAGCAGCTTGGGTAGTGGGGCCAACGTCCTGACTTTC
CDR3 protein: CASSLGSGANVLTF

clone size: -
CDR3 length: 13
J gene: TRBJ1-2
V gene: TRBV7-2
D gene: -
CDR3 DNA: TGTGCCAGCAGCTTGACTTACGGTCTGGGCTACACCTTC
CDR3 protein: CASSLTYGLGYTF

clone size: -
CDR3 length: 14
J gene: TRBJ1-6
V gene: TRBV4-1
D gene: -
CDR3 DNA: TGCGCCAGCAGCCAAGACCTGGGGGAATTCACCCTCCACTTT
CDR3 protein: CASSQDLGEFTLHF

clone size: -
CDR3 length: 14
J gene: TRBJ1-3
V gene: TRBV9
D gene: TRBD1
CDR3 DNA: TGTGCCAGCAGCCAGGGACAGGGAGTAAACACCATATATTTT
CDR3 protein: CASSQGQGVNTIYF